These 18 T cell receptor beta chains were sequenced from one sample in a study of cytomegalovirus exposure and HLA in healthy donors. 13 Jbeta primers and 60 Vbeta primers were used for the PCR. TCRdb's table, derived via immunoSEQ multiplex PCR, lists solely in-frame clones and lacks some. The data contain about 160,000 clones, about 72% of them singletons. Sequenced sample: PBMCs. These receptors originate from a man aged 60-69 years in good health and CMV-seronegative.

V and J are TRBV15 and TRBJ2-5, with TRBD1 as a possible D gene (6 bases). Germline V gives CDR1 LNHNV, CDR2 YYDKDF (reference sequence). The CDR3 runs 14 residues. V lost 1 base and J lost 2, with 8 bases in between. The CDR3 region is CATSRGQAQETQYF. The CDR3 DNA reads as TGTGCCACCAGCAGAGGACAGGCGCAAGAGACCCAGTACTTC. Based on the CDR3 plus reference TRBV15 and TRBJ2-5, the full variable domain is DAMVIQNPRYQVTQFGKPVTLSCSQTLNHNVMYWYQQKSSQAPKLLFHYYDKDFNNEADTPDNFQSRRPNTSFCFLDIRSPGLGDTAMYLCATSRGQAQETQYFGPGTRLLVL.

This chain links TRBV14 with TRBJ2-4; 9 bases are a match to TRBD1. This CDR3 comprises 14 residues. The J segment lost 10 bases and the V segment lost 2 bases, leaving 6 bases of the junction unmatched. CDR1 and CDR2 (germline): SGHDN, FVKESK. CDR3 DNA sequence: TGTGCCAGCAGCCAAACGACAGGGGGGACTATTCAGTACTTC. Protein: CASSQTTGGTIQYF.

The J gene is TRBJ2-1, the V gene TRBV11-2; tentative D call: TRBD1 (5 bases). CDR3 size: 11 residues. The germline CDR1 and CDR2 sequences are SGHAT and FQNNGV. Trimming left V 7 bases short and J 7 bases short, with 8 bases between. The CDR3 DNA reads TGTGCCAGCACACCAGGGAATGAGCAGTTCTTC. As protein: CASTPGNEQFF.

The V gene is TRBV28, the J gene TRBJ1-2; 7 bases are shared with TRBD1. CDR3 size: 12 residues. CDR1 and CDR2 from the germline V gene are MDHEN and SYDVKM. With V trimmed by 9 bases and J by 5 bases, 6 bases remained unmatched. The CDR3 sequence is CASGPQGYGYTF. As DNA, the CDR3 is TGTGCCAGTGGCCCACAGGGGTATGGCTACACCTTC.

This chain connects TRBV27 to TRBJ1-1, with 7 bases matching TRBD1. The germline gives CDR1 MNHEY, CDR2 SMNVEV (reference sequence). With V trimmed by 2 bases and J by 0 bases, 6 bases remained unmatched. This CDR3 contains 16 residues. The CDR3, as DNA: TGTGCCAGCAGTTTAGGCGGGACAGCAGTGAACACTGAAGCTTTCTTT. This translates into CASSLGGTAVNTEAFF.

V and J are TRBV27 and TRBJ2-7, with TRBD2 matching over 7 bases. This CDR3 has 15 residues. Germline V gives CDR1 MNHEY, CDR2 SMNVEV (reference sequence). Trimming took 1 base from V and 3 from J; bases not matched to a gene: 6. As DNA, the CDR3 is TGTGCCAGCAGTTTATTGGGGGGGAGCGACTACGAGCAGTACTTC. This codes for CASSLLGGSDYEQYF.

The rearrangement joins TRBV5-1 to TRBJ2-1, with a weak D call TRBD2 (7 bases). Germline V lookup: CDR1 SGHRS, CDR2 YFSETQ. V shed 7 bases and J shed 0 bases, with 17 bases lying between them. The CDR3 length is 16 residues. The CDR3 nucleotides are TGCGCCAGCGGGGGGGCTAGCGGATTCTCCTACAATGAGCAGTTCTTC. As protein: CASGGASGFSYNEQFF.

The V call is TRBV10-3, the J call TRBJ2-3, with 11 bases fitting TRBD2. Germline V CDR1 and CDR2: ENHRY, SYGVKD. This CDR3 is 16 amino acids long. The V gene end was trimmed by 6 bases and the J gene end by 2 bases; junction bases not matched to a gene: 7. In DNA form, the CDR3 reads TGTGCCATCAGACCTTCTAGCGGGAGGTCCACAGATACGCAGTATTTT. This gives the protein CAIRPSSGRSTDTQYF.

This clone was found a few times. The chain carries TRBV10-3 and TRBJ2-7, with 10 bases fitting TRBD2. The trim removed 10 bases at V and 2 bases at J, leaving 5 bases unmatched. Germline-derived CDR1 and CDR2 are ENHRY and SYGVKD. This CDR3 spans 13 amino acids. CDR3 loop: CATRTSGTYEQYF. The DNA of the CDR3 is TGTGCCACCAGAACTAGCGGGACCTACGAGCAGTACTTC.

The chain joins TRBV5-1 to TRBJ1-1; D remains unclear. CDR3 length equals 14 residues. Germline V gene lookup returns CDR1 SGHRS and CDR2 YFSETQ. Trimming removed 1 base at V and 2 bases at J, with 9 bases between. The CDR3 sequence is CASSLQQFNTEAFF. CDR3 DNA sequence: TGCGCCAGCAGCTTGCAACAGTTTAACACTGAAGCTTTCTTT.

This CDR3 reads CASSSGTGPYEQYF. Here the CDR3 DNA reads TGTGCCAGCAGCTCGGGGACAGGTCCCTACGAGCAGTACTTC. This chain uses TRBV7-3 with TRBJ2-7; the match to TRBD1 covers 8 bases. The CDR3 loop spans 14 amino acids. The junction had 4 bases not matched to a gene; V was cut back by 4 bases and J by 2 bases. The germline V gene has CDR1 SGHTA and CDR2 FQGTGA.

The genes are TRBV28 and TRBJ2-7; 8 bases match TRBD2. V shed 8 bases and J 3 bases; nucleotides not matched to a gene: 6. Germline V CDR1 and CDR2: MDHEN, SYDVKM. The CDR3 covers 13 residues. CDR3: CASGSGRYYEQYF. The CDR3 bases are TGTGCCAGCGGAAGCGGGAGATACTACGAGCAGTACTTC.

The V and J genes are TRBV28 and TRBJ2-7; 8 bases are shared with TRBD2. Trimming cost V 3 bases and J 6 bases; bases outside gene matches: 13. CDR1 MDHEN and CDR2 SYDVKM come from the germline V gene. The CDR3 is 16 residues long. CDR3: CASSFITASGSTEQYF. In DNA, the CDR3 is TGTGCCAGCAGTTTCATAACGGCCAGCGGGAGCACCGAGCAGTACTTC.

This rearrangement joins TRBV30 to TRBJ1-5; no firm D call. Trimming took 1 base from V and 7 from J, leaving 20 bases between them. CDR1 and CDR2 from the germline V gene are GTSNPN and SVGIG (reference sequence). The CDR3 length is 16 residues. CDR3 in DNA: TGTGCCTGGAGTGACATAGGACCCTCGGGAGGCCAGCCCCAGCATTTT. Protein sequence: CAWSDIGPSGGQPQHF.

A single count supports this clone. The chain has TRBV19 and TRBJ2-1; 9 bases are a match to TRBD1. The CDR3 consists of 17 residues. The junction had 14 bases not matched to a gene; V was cut back by 7 bases and J by 4 bases. Germline V lookup: CDR1 LNHDA, CDR2 SQIVND (reference sequence). The CDR3 DNA sequence: TGTGCCAGTAAGGCGCTCGAACCGGGACAGGGTTACAATGAGCAGTTCTTC. It specifies CASKALEPGQGYNEQFF.

V gene TRBV27 combines with J gene TRBJ2-1, with 8 bases aligning to TRBD2. V shed 6 bases, J shed 9 bases, and the junction held 22 bases outside the gene matches. Looked up from germline, CDR1 is MNHEY and CDR2 is SMNVEV (reference sequence). There are 18 residues in the CDR3. CDR3: CASSSFVVPAGEHGEQFF. For the CDR3, the DNA is TGTGCCAGCAGCTCCTTTGTGGTACCAGCGGGAGAACACGGTGAGCAGTTCTTC.

The chain carries TRBV19 and TRBJ2-3; TRBD2 might be the D (6 bases). CDR1 and CDR2 from the germline V gene are LNHDA and SQIVND (reference sequence). This CDR3 contains 14 residues. V was cut by 4 bases and J by 4 bases, with 12 bases left in between. CDR3 region: CASSRARGSDTQYF. DNA of the CDR3: TGTGCCAGTAGTAGGGCTCGGGGGTCAGATACGCAGTATTTT.

The rearrangement links TRBV13 to TRBJ2-7; the match to TRBD2 covers 13 bases. Germline CDR1 PRHDT, CDR2 FYEKMQ (reference sequence). The CDR3 contains 15 residues. V dropped 5 bases and J dropped 7; count of bases not matched to a gene: 8. The CDR3 spells CASSPGTSGIGEQYF. The CDR3, as DNA: TGTGCCAGCAGCCCTGGGACTAGCGGGATAGGAGAGCAGTACTTC.